The present T cell receptor (beta chain) was sequenced within a study of PD-L1 blockade in urothelial cancer. This sample's time point: peripheral blood 6 weeks after treatment start. Assay used: immunoSEQ multiplex PCR; TCRdb lists only in-frame clones, some missing. Here the sample spans 15,000 to 20,000 clones, approximately 83% being singletons. In germline, CDR1 is MRHNA, CDR2 SNTAGT. V lost 2 bases to trimming and J lost 5 bases, with 9 bases between them. The CDR3 spans 13 residues. The rearrangement links TRBV6-4 to TRBJ1-1; D call uncertain. The material sequenced was PBMCs, taken around atezolizumab (anti-PD-L1) treatment. The receptor comes from a man aged 45-60 years with urothelial cancer. DNA of the CDR3: TGTGCCAGCAGTGACCTCTCCGGGACTGAAGCTTTCTTT. The encoded protein is CASSDLSGTEAFF.